This T cell receptor beta chain appears in the sequencing data of a study of blood T cells in healthy people across ages. Through a sample-barcoded 5' primer and a J-beta primer mix, a second PCR was run for about 7 to 12 cycles. TCRdb ran MiXCR on the 5' RACE reads and lists one entry per CDR3 protein. The sample contains hundreds of thousands of distinct CDR3 sequences, about 42% of which appear only once. This CDR3 comprises 16 residues. Per germline, CDR1 PRHDT and CDR2 FYEKMQ (reference sequence). V lost 4 bases, J lost 7 bases, and 12 bases stayed unmatched. This clonotype occurred a few times. The clonotype was recovered from a man in his sixties in good health. The sample taken for sequencing was blood. The chain is built from TRBV13 and TRBJ2-3; 9 bases match TRBD2. The CDR3 is CASSSRGSGGAHTQYF. Here the CDR3 DNA reads TGTGCCAGCAGCTCCCGGGGTAGCGGGGGTGCACATACGCAGTATTTT.